The rows below give T cell receptor beta chains drawn from one sample of a study of breast tumors, draining lymph nodes, adjacent tissues. TCRdb reprocessed the multiplex PCR reads via MiXCR and lists one record per CDR3 protein. The data contain 100,000 or so distinct CDR3 sequences, roughly 20% of them seen just once; the ten biggest clones take up around 1.2%. Sequencing was performed on axillary lymph node tissue. Source of these receptors: a female donor with breast cancer. Some clones in this sample may be carry-over from other donors' samples. Both conserved end residues are part of each CDR3. The D gene is left open where the match is weak. Clone size is shown for a subset of rows, as once, few, many or a class of expanded clone.

>.|TRBJ2-3|few|TRBV6-1
TGTGCCACAATCCCTCCGGGAAGTCGCACAGATACGCAGTATTTT
CATIPPGSRTDTQYF
>.|TRBJ2-7|many|TRBV18
TGTGCCAGCTCACCACGTTTGGACTACGAGCAGTACTTC
CASSPRLDYEQYF
>.|TRBJ2-1|many|TRBV5-6
TGTGCCAGCAGCAGGGCCAGCAATGAGCAGTTCTTC
CASSRASNEQFF
>TRBD1|TRBJ2-7|many|TRBV20-1
TGCAGTGCTAATCGGGACAGGGGGTACGAGCAGTACTTC
CSANRDRGYEQYF
>.|TRBJ1-2|many|TRBV20-1
TGCAGTGCAGCCTCCGGTCGGACGGCGGACGGCTACACCTTC
CSAASGRTADGYTF
>.|TRBJ2-7|.|TRBV5-1
TGCGCCAGCAGCTTGGGCTTGGAAGTCGCCTACGGGCAGTACTTC
CASSLGLEVAYGQYF
>.|TRBJ1-5|.|TRBV6-2/TRBV6-3
TGTGCCAGCAGGGGGAGGGGGAAGCCCCAGCATTTT
CASRGRGKPQHF
>TRBD1|TRBJ2-2|once|TRBV4-1
TGCGCCAGCAGCTACAGGGGGCGCTCCCGGGGGGGGGAGCTGTTTTTT
CASSYRGRSRGGELFF
>.|TRBJ1-3|.|TRBV3-1
TGTGCCAGCAGCGGGGCCGGAAACTCGCGCTCTGGAAACACCATATATTTT
CASSGAGNSRSGNTIYF
>.|TRBJ1-5|many|TRBV24-1
TGTGCCACCAGTGACAATCTCCAATCTCAGCCCCAGCATTTT
CATSDNLQSQPQHF
>TRBD2|TRBJ2-3|many|TRBV6-5
TGTGCCAGCAGCCGACTAGCGGGAGGCCGAGATACGCAGTATTTT
CASSRLAGGRDTQYF
>.|TRBJ2-1|many|TRBV29-1
TGCAGCGTCACTAAACCAGCGGAGCAGTTCTTC
CSVTKPAEQFF
>TRBD1|TRBJ1-3|.|TRBV7-6
TGTGCCAGCAGCTTACAGGGGGCCTCTGGAAACACCATATATTTT
CASSLQGASGNTIYF
>.|TRBJ2-7|many|TRBV2
TGTGCCAGCAGTGAATGGGCAACGTACGAGCAGTACTTC
CASSEWATYEQYF
>.|TRBJ1-1|.|TRBV6-5
TGTGCCAGCACTATCAGGGAAACGAACACTGAAGCTTTCTTT
CASTIRETNTEAFF
>TRBD1|TRBJ1-2|many|TRBV7-2
TGTGCCAGCAGCTATACGACAGGGAATTATGGCTACACCTTC
CASSYTTGNYGYTF
>TRBD2|TRBJ2-7|many|TRBV20-1
TGCAGTGCTACTTATAGCGGGAGATACGAGCAGTACTTC
CSATYSGRYEQYF
>.|TRBJ1-5|.|TRBV19
TGTGCCACTCGCATTACCCTCAAGGGACCCCAGCATTTT
CATRITLKGPQHF
>.|TRBJ2-1|.|TRBV27
TGTGCCAGCAGTGATTCCCAGGGGGGCCCCCCGGTCAATGAGCAGTTCTTC
CASSDSQGGPPVNEQFF
>.|TRBJ2-3|many|TRBV5-1
TGCGCCAGCAGCTTGGCCAGTGGCCCCCTGGGGACAGATACGCAGTATTTT
CASSLASGPLGTDTQYF
>.|TRBJ2-5|many|TRBV18
TGTGCCAGCTCACCACCCGGGTTTGGAGAGACCCAGTACTTC
CASSPPGFGETQYF
>.|TRBJ2-7|many|TRBV12-3/TRBV12-4
TGTGCCAGCAGGCAACAGGGAGACGAGCAGTACTTC
CASRQQGDEQYF
>.|TRBJ2-7|many|TRBV30
TGTGCCTGGAGATCAGCGGGACAACTCTCCTACGAGCAGTACTTC
CAWRSAGQLSYEQYF
>TRBD1|TRBJ2-7|many|TRBV19
TGTGCCAGTTCTCGGACAGGGGCTGGCGAGCAGTACTTC
CASSRTGAGEQYF
>TRBD2|TRBJ2-5|many|TRBV6-5
TGTGCCAGCAGCACGGGACTAGCGGGTTACCAAGAGACCCAGTACTTC
CASSTGLAGYQETQYF
>.|TRBJ2-7|many|TRBV6-1
TGTGCCTCTCAGGACAGAGAATCCTACGAGCAGTACTTC
CASQDRESYEQYF
>TRBD2|TRBJ2-1|many|TRBV6-4
TGTGCCAGCAGCGTAACTAGCGGGAGGGCCAATGAGCAGTTCTTC
CASSVTSGRANEQFF
>TRBD1|TRBJ1-2|many|TRBV25-1
TGTGCCAGCAGTGAAAAAGGGGGCCGTGGCTACACCTTC
CASSEKGGRGYTF
>.|TRBJ2-2|.|TRBV24-1
TGTGCCACCAGTGGGGGGGCCTCGGAGACCGGGGAGCTGTTTTTT
CATSGGASETGELFF
>.|TRBJ2-1|many|TRBV7-6
TGTGCCAGCAGCTTAGTCGGAGGGTGGCATGAGCAGTTCTTC
CASSLVGGWHEQFF
>.|TRBJ2-3|many|TRBV10-3
TGTGCCATCGCCCGCGGGACTCAAGGGGTAGATACGCAGTATTTT
CAIARGTQGVDTQYF
>.|TRBJ2-1|many|TRBV2
TGTGCCAGCAGTGAGGGTCCGTACAATGAGCAGTTCTTC
CASSEGPYNEQFF
>TRBD2|TRBJ2-1|many|TRBV5-6
TGTGCCAGCAGCTTGCCGGGACTAGCGGACAATGAGCAGTTCTTC
CASSLPGLADNEQFF
>.|TRBJ2-7|.|TRBV7-4
TGTGCCAGCAGCTTAGGGCAGGTAATGGGGACTCGATCCTACGAGCAGTACTTC
CASSLGQVMGTRSYEQYF
>TRBD1|TRBJ1-2|many|TRBV6-5
TGTGCCAGCAGTAAAAATCCGAGGACAGGGGGTGGCTATGGCTACACCTTC
CASSKNPRTGGGYGYTF
>.|TRBJ2-5|many|TRBV29-1
TGCAGCGTTGAATATCTCCTAGAGACCCAGTACTTC
CSVEYLLETQYF
>.|TRBJ2-5|few|TRBV19
TGTGCCAGTAGTATGGGTAGTGGTAAAGAGACCCAGTACTTC
CASSMGSGKETQYF
>.|TRBJ2-3|many|TRBV6-5
TGTGCCAGCAGTTACTCTGGGGGGACAGATACGCAGTATTTT
CASSYSGGTDTQYF
>.|TRBJ1-3|many|TRBV4-1
TGCGCCAGCAGCCAAGATTTTCCTGCTGGAAACACCATATATTTT
CASSQDFPAGNTIYF
>.|TRBJ2-1|many|TRBV20-1
TGCAGTGCTAGCGGGTACAATGAGCAGTTCTTC
CSASGYNEQFF
>.|TRBJ2-7|many|TRBV13
TGTGCCAGCAGCTTAGCTGGGGCGCAGGGCGAGCAGTACTTC
CASSLAGAQGEQYF
>.|TRBJ1-2|few|TRBV28
TGTGCCAGCAGGGGGCTTGTCCCTAACTATGGCTACACCTTC
CASRGLVPNYGYTF
>.|TRBJ2-7|many|TRBV5-1
TGCGCCAGCAGCTGGGGGCAGGGGCCCTACGAGCAGTACTTC
CASSWGQGPYEQYF
>TRBD1|TRBJ2-5|many|TRBV5-6
TGTGCCAGCAGCTTGGCTGGGGCAGGGGGCGCGCAGACCCAGTACTTC
CASSLAGAGGAQTQYF